This T cell receptor beta chain was documented in a study of T cell responses to AZD1222 COVID-19 vaccine. Study details: Timing groups of about 4 and about 12 weeks for second doses were pooled.

The germline gives CDR1 SEHNR, CDR2 FQNEAQ (reference sequence). This CDR3 is built from 13 residues. The V end was cut by 3 bases, the J end by 5 bases, with 10 bases between. On this clone: Its antigen is currently unknown.

The assay was immunoSEQ multiplex PCR, and TCRdb's table has in-frame clones only and misses some. In the table there are about 130,000 clones, over 90% of which are singletons. Study outcomes and limitations: Regions left unmutated in variants are reportedly the target of nearly half of spike-specific TCRs.

This chain connects TRBV7-9 to TRBJ1-1; no reliable D call. This clonotype was obtained from an adult in good health. The sample was peripheral blood, taken on day 0 of AZD1222 vaccination. The CDR3 reads CASSLLGWTEAFF. CDR3 in DNA: TGTGCCAGCAGCTTGTTGGGGTGGACTGAAGCTTTCTTT.